Each of the 21 T cell receptor beta chains below was sequenced from the same sample in a study of cytomegalovirus exposure and HLA in healthy donors. The PCR used 60 Vbeta and 13 Jbeta primers. TCRdb keeps only in-frame clones here, not all; method: immunoSEQ multiplex PCR. Of 150,000 to 200,000 clones listed, about 85% were seen once; the top ten hold about 1.1%. Sequences were obtained from PBMCs. These receptors came from a boy between 2 and 10 years old in good health and CMV-seronegative.

In its sample, this clone was seen once. The chain joins TRBV2 to TRBJ2-3; 8 nucleotides line up with TRBD2. After removal of 8 bases from V and 5 bases from J, the junction contained 3 bases not matched to a gene. This CDR3 comprises 12 residues. Germline loops: CDR1 SNHLY, CDR2 FYNNEI. The CDR3 loop is CASAGGRDTQYF. CDR3 nucleotides: TGTGCCAGCGCGGGGGGTCGAGATACGCAGTATTTT.

The genes are TRBV28 and TRBJ1-5; maybe TRBD1 (6 bases). Trimming shortened V by 7 bases and J by 2 bases, and 15 bases separated the two germline ends. Germline values: CDR1 MDHEN, CDR2 SYDVKM. The CDR3 has 15 residues. The CDR3 here is CASTLQGRGNQPQHF. DNA of the CDR3: TGTGCCAGCACCTTACAGGGAAGGGGCAATCAGCCCCAGCATTTT.

As to this clone: In the same sample, other DNA sequences code for this CDR3. The chain links TRBV28 to TRBJ1-5; weak D call: TRBD1 (6 bases). V lost 2 bases to trimming and J lost 4 bases, with 9 bases between them. The CDR3 contains 14 residues. The germline V gene has CDR1 MDHEN and CDR2 SYDVKM. In DNA form, the CDR3 reads TGTGCCAGCAGTTTAACAGGGTCGAATCAGCCCCAGCATTTT. Protein product: CASSLTGSNQPQHF.

J is TRBJ1-2 and V is TRBV6-1; 9 nucleotides agree with TRBD1. Germline values: CDR1 MNHNS, CDR2 SASEGT. The CDR3 has 16 residues. V gave up 3 bases and J gave up 4 bases; unmatched junction bases: 9. The CDR3 here is CASSDQGTGNSYGYTF. CDR3 DNA: TGTGCCAGCAGTGACCAAGGGACAGGGAACAGCTATGGCTACACCTTC.

This clone occurred once. This chain joins TRBV27 and TRBJ1-4; D might be TRBD1 (6 bases). The germline V gene has CDR1 MNHEY and CDR2 SMNVEV (reference sequence). Deletions cut 3 bases from V and 8 bases from J, with 16 bases between. This CDR3 spans 15 amino acids. CDR3: CASSFLQGATEKLFF. CDR3 nucleotide sequence: TGTGCCAGCAGTTTTTTACAGGGAGCAACCGAAAAACTGTTTTTT. Variable domain in full (rest from reference TRBV27 and TRBJ1-4): EAQVTQNPRYLITVTGKKLTVTCSQNMNHEYMSWYRQDPGLGLRQIYYSMNVEVTDKGDVPEGYKVSRKEKRNFPLILESPSPNQTSLYFCASSFLQGATEKLFFGSGTQLSVL.

The chain has TRBV28 and TRBJ2-7; 8 nucleotides match TRBD1. The V gene end was trimmed by 5 bases and the J gene end by 6 bases; junction bases not matched to a gene: 6. The CDR3 length is 13 residues. The germline V gene encodes CDR1 MDHEN and CDR2 SYDVKM. As DNA, the CDR3 is TGTGCCAGCAGTATCACCGGACAGGGCGAGCAGTACTTC. It yields the protein CASSITGQGEQYF.

V usage is TRBV10-1 and J usage is TRBJ1-3; 8 positions agree with TRBD1. V lost 10 bases to trimming and J lost 0 bases; unmatched junction nucleotides: 8. CDR1 and CDR2 (germline): WNHNN, SYGVQD (reference sequence). This CDR3 has 15 residues. CDR3 protein: CAISTGVRSGNTIYF. CDR3 coding DNA: TGCGCCATCTCGACAGGGGTTCGCTCTGGAAACACCATATATTTT.

V gene TRBV11-2 combines with J gene TRBJ2-5; D unresolved. The DNA end is a closer match to TRBJ2-7, so the J assignment may be wrong. The CDR3 spans 11 residues. The germline V gene encodes CDR1 SGHAT and CDR2 FQNNGV. CDR3: CASSFHYEQYF. DNA for the CDR3: TGTGCCAGCAGCTTCCACTACGAGCAGTACTTC.

The chain uses TRBV6-1 and TRBJ2-5; TRBD1 agrees at 10 bases. The tail of the sequence fits TRBJ2-7 better, so the J call may be wrong. Germline V gene sequence: CDR1 MNHNS, CDR2 SASEGT. This CDR3 comprises 14 residues. This CDR3 reads CASSADRGRYEQYF. The CDR3 DNA reads TGTGCCAGCAGTGCAGACAGGGGGCGGTACGAGCAGTACTTC.

The chain carries TRBV6-1 and TRBJ1-2; the D gene is possibly TRBD1 (5 bases). This CDR3 is 11 amino acids long. The V and J ends lost 6 bases and 5 bases respectively, with 7 bases between them. The germline V gene has CDR1 MNHNS and CDR2 SASEGT. This chain's CDR3 is CASRTDYGYTF. The CDR3 DNA reads TGTGCCAGCAGGACAGATTATGGCTACACCTTC.

The chain carries TRBV6-6 and TRBJ1-4; D not resolved. The CDR3 covers 12 residues. The V end lost 9 bases, the J end lost 8 bases, and 13 bases lay between the germline ends. CDR1 is MNHNY and CDR2 is SVGAGI in the germline V gene (reference sequence). CDR3 coding DNA: TGTGCCAGTGGTGCTGGAGGCGAAAAACTGTTTTTT. Protein: CASGAGGEKLFF.

This chain connects TRBV27 to TRBJ1-2, with TRBD1 matching over 9 bases. Trimming at V came to 5 bases and at J to 8 bases, leaving 15 bases not matched to a gene. The length of the CDR3 is 16 residues. Germline V CDR1 and CDR2: MNHEY, SMNVEV (reference sequence). CDR3 sequence: CASSPRTGTGMGGYTF. CDR3 sequence (DNA): TGTGCCAGCAGTCCAAGGACGGGGACAGGGATGGGGGGCTACACCTTC.

The chain links TRBV5-1 to TRBJ2-7; possible D gene TRBD2, 6 bases. Per the germline V gene, CDR1 is SGHRS and CDR2 is YFSETQ. This CDR3 contains 17 residues. V lost 0 bases and J 3 bases, leaving 19 bases between the germline ends. The CDR3 spells CASSLDVVAVGLYEQYF. As DNA, the CDR3 is TGCGCCAGCAGCTTGGACGTAGTAGCGGTGGGGCTCTACGAGCAGTACTTC.

The J gene is TRBJ2-1, the V gene TRBV15, with TRBD1 matching 7 bases. Germline lookup yields CDR1 LNHNV and CDR2 YYDKDF (reference sequence). This CDR3 has 15 amino acids. V lost 1 base to trimming and J lost 2 bases; unmatched junction nucleotides: 2. This CDR3 is CATSRGGGTYNEQFF. CDR3 DNA sequence: TGTGCCACCAGCAGAGGAGGGGGCACCTACAATGAGCAGTTCTTC.

The chain couples TRBV5-1 to TRBJ2-7; no clear D gene. Germline CDR1 reads SGHRS; CDR2 reads YFSETQ. The CDR3 has 13 residues. With 2 bases removed from V and 0 bases from J, the gap between germline ends came to 6 bases. The CDR3 sequence: CASSFGISYEQYF. The DNA of the CDR3 is TGCGCCAGCAGCTTTGGCATCTCCTACGAGCAGTACTTC. Full variable domain (rest looked up from reference TRBV5-1 and TRBJ2-7): KAGVTQTPRYLIKTRGQQVTLSCSPISGHRSVSWYQQTPGQGLQFLFEYFSETQRNKGNFPGRFSGRQFSNSRSEMNVSTLELGDSALYLCASSFGISYEQYFGPGTRLTVT.

The CDR3 DNA reads TGTGCCAGCTCAATGGGAGGGAATGAAAAACTGTTTTTT. Its translation is CASSMGGNEKLFF. This chain links TRBV28 with TRBJ1-4; no clear D gene. V was pared by 8 bases and J by 5 bases, with 12 bases between. This CDR3 is 13 amino acids long. CDR1 and CDR2 (germline): MDHEN, SYDVKM.

This sequence joins TRBV14 and TRBJ1-4; D is undetermined. Germline CDR1 SGHDN, CDR2 FVKESK. The CDR3 totals 16 residues. Trimming took 1 base from V and 4 from J, leaving 13 bases between them. The CDR3 region is CASSQGLALLNEKLFF. DNA of the CDR3: TGTGCCAGCAGCCAAGGGTTGGCCCTCCTTAATGAAAAACTGTTTTTT.

The V call is TRBV18, the J call TRBJ2-2; maybe TRBD2 (8 bases). The CDR3 consists of 18 residues. Trimming took 2 bases from V and 2 from J, leaving 18 bases between them. The germline V gene encodes CDR1 KGHSH and CDR2 LQKENI. This CDR3 reads CASSPDGRGTVNTGELFF. For the CDR3, the DNA is TGTGCCAGCTCACCAGACGGGAGGGGGACAGTCAACACCGGGGAGCTGTTTTTT. The whole variable domain, remainder taken from reference TRBV18 and TRBJ2-2, is NAGVMQNPRHLVRRRGQEARLRCSPMKGHSHVYWYRQLPEEGLKFMVYLQKENIIDESGMPKERFSAEFPKEGPSILRIQQVVRGDSAAYFCASSPDGRGTVNTGELFFGEGSRLTVL.

This clone was seen only a few times. This sequence joins TRBV6-4 and TRBJ2-1; maybe TRBD2 (5 bases). Between the trimmed V and J ends, which lost 0 bases and 4 bases, there was a span of 10 bases. Germline CDR1 MRHNA, CDR2 SNTAGT. The CDR3 length is 15 residues. CDR3 amino acids: CASSDSLGSYNEQFF. The CDR3 bases are TGTGCCAGCAGTGACTCCCTGGGGAGTTACAATGAGCAGTTCTTC.

This rearrangement joins TRBV19 to TRBJ1-1; 11 bases agree with TRBD1. The CDR3 is 13 amino acids. Losses at the gene ends were 9 bases for V and 4 bases for J; bases not matched to a gene: 4. CDR1 LNHDA and CDR2 SQIVND come from the germline V gene (reference sequence). CDR3 sequence reads: CASEDRGLTEAFF. The DNA of the CDR3 is TGTGCCAGCGAGGACAGGGGGCTCACTGAAGCTTTCTTT.

The J gene is TRBJ1-5, the V gene TRBV4-2; a possible D gene is TRBD1 (6 bases). Trimming took off 0 bases at V and 1 base at J, with 10 bases between the two ends. The CDR3 length is 16 residues. In germline, CDR1 is LGHNA, CDR2 YNFKEQ. In DNA form, the CDR3 reads TGTGCCAGCAGCCAAGATGAGGGGGACAGCAATCAGCCCCAGCATTTT. Its protein is CASSQDEGDSNQPQHF.